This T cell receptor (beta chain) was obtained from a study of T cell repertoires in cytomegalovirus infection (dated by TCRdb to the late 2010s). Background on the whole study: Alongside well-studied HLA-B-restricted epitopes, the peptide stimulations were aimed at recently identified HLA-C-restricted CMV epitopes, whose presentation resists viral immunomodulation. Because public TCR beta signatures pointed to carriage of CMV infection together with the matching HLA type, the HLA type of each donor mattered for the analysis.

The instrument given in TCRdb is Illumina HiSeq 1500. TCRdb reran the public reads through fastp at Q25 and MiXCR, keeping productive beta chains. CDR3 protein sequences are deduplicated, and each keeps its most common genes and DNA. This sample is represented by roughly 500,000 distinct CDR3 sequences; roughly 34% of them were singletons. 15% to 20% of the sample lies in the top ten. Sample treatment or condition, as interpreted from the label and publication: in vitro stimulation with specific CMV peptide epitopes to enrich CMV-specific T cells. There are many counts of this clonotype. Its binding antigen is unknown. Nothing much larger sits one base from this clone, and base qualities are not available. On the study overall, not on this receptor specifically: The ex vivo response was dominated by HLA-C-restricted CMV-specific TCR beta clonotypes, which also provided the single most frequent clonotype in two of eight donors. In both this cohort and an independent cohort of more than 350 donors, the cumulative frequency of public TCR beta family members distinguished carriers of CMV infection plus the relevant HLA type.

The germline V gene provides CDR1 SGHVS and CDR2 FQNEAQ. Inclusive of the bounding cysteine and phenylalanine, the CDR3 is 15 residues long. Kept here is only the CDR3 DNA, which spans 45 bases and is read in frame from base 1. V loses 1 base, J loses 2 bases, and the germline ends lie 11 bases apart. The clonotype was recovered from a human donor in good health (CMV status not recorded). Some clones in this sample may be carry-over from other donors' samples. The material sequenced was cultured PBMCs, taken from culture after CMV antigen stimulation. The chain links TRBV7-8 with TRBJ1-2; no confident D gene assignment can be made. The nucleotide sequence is TGTGCCAGCAGCTTAGACTTAGGGATGAACTATGGCTACACCTTC. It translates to CASSLDLGMNYGYTF.